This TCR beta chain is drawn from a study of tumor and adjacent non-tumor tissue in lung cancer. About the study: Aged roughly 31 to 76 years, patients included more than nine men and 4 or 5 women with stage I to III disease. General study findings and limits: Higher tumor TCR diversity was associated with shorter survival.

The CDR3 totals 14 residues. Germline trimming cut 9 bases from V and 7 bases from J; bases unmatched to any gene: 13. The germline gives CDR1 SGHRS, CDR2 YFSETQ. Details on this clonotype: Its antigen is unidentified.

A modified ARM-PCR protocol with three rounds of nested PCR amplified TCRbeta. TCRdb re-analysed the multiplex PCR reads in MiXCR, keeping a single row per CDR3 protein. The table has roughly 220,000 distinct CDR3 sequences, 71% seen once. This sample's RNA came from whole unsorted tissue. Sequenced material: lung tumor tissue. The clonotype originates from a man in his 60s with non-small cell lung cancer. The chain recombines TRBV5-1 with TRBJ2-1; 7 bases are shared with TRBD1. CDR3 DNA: TGCGCCATCAAACCGGGACAGAGTCAGAATGAGCAGTTCTTC. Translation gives CAIKPGQSQNEQFF.